This TCR beta chain was sequenced in a study of early T cells in non-severe SARS-CoV-2 infection. TCRdb called the 5' RACE reads again in MiXCR, with one record for every CDR3 protein. The profile shows just over 25,000 distinct CDR3 sequences, roughly 4.5% of them singletons. In its sample, this clonotype ranks as medium-sized. V gave up 3 bases and J gave up 4 bases; unmatched junction bases: 9. Germline-derived CDR1 and CDR2 are SQVTM and ANQGSEA. CDR3 length equals 15 residues. Sample: whole blood. The receptor's source is an adult who was a healthcare worker with PCR-confirmed SARS-CoV-2 infection or an uninfected control (not recorded which). The chain carries TRBV29-1 and TRBJ2-5; 9 bases agree with TRBD2. The CDR3 reads CSVEYTSGRSETQYF. CDR3 DNA sequence: TGCAGCGTTGAGTATACAAGCGGGAGGTCAGAGACCCAGTACTTC. The full variable domain, with the rest looked up from reference TRBV29-1 and TRBJ2-5, is SAVISQKPSRDICQRGTSLTIQCQVDSQVTMMFWYRQQPGQSLTLIATANQGSEATYESGFVIDKFPISRPNLTFSTLTVSNMSPEDSSIYLCSVEYTSGRSETQYFGPGTRLLVL.